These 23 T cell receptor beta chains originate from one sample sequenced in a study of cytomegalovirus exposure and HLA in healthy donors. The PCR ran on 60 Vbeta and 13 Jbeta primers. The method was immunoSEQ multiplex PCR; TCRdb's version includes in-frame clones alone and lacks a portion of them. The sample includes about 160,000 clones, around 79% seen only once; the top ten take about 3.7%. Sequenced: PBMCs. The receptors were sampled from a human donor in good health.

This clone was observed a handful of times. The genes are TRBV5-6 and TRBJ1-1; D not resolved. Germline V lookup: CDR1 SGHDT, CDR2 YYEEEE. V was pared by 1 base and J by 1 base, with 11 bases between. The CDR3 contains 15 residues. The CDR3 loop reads CASSLIEPGNTEAFF. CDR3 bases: TGTGCCAGCAGCTTGATTGAACCAGGGAACACTGAAGCTTTCTTT.

The CDR3 sequence: CASSFRGETGANVLTF. The CDR3 DNA reads as TGTGCCAGCAGTTTCAGGGGTGAAACCGGGGCCAACGTCCTGACTTTC. The chain couples TRBV28 to TRBJ2-6; possibly TRBD1 for D (6 bases). The CDR3 sequence is 16 residues long. Between the trimmed V and J ends, which lost 3 bases and 4 bases, there was a span of 13 bases. From germline, CDR1 is MDHEN and CDR2 SYDVKM.

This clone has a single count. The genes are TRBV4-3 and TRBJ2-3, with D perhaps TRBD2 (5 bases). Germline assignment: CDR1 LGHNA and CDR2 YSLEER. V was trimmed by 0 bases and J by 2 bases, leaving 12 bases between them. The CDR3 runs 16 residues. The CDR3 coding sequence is TGCGCCAGCAGCCAAGATTTGGAGCGGAACACAGATACGCAGTATTTT. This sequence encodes CASSQDLERNTDTQYF.

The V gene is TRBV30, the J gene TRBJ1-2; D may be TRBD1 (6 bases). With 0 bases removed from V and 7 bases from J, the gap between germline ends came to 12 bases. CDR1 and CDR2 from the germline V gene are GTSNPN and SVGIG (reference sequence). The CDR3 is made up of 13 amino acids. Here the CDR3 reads CAWSVSSGVGYTF. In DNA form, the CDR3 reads TGTGCCTGGAGTGTATCCTCAGGGGTTGGCTACACCTTC.

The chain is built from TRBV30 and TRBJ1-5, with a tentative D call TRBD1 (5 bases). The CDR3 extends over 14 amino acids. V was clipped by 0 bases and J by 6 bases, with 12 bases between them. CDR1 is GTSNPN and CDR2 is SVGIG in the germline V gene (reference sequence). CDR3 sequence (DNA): TGTGCCTGGAGTGTAAAGGGGCCTCTTCAGCCCCAGCATTTT. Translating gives CAWSVKGPLQPQHF.

CDR3 bases: TGCGCCAGCTCACTCGACCGAGGCTCCTACAATGAGCAGTTCTTC. Amino acid sequence: CASSLDRGSYNEQFF. The chain uses TRBV4-1 and TRBJ2-1; D not resolved. CDR3 size: 15 residues. Trimming shortened V by 8 bases and J by 0 bases, and 14 bases separated the two germline ends. Germline CDR1 MGHRA, CDR2 YSYEKL.

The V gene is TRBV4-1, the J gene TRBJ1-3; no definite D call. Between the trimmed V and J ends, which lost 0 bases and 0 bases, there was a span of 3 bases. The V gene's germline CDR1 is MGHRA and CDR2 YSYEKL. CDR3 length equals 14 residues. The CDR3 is CASSQDSSGNTIYF. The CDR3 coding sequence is TGCGCCAGCAGCCAAGATAGCTCTGGAAACACCATATATTTT.

The DNA of the CDR3 is TGCGCCAGCAGCCTTCGGACAGGCGACTACGAGCAGTACTTC. Amino acid sequence: CASSLRTGDYEQYF. The rearrangement links TRBV4-3 to TRBJ2-7; TRBD1 agrees at 7 bases. Germline lookup yields CDR1 LGHNA and CDR2 YSLEER. V shed 4 bases, J shed 3 bases, and the junction held 6 bases outside the gene matches. CDR3 size: 14 residues.

CDR3 in amino acids: CASSPGRTGELFF. CDR3 bases: TGTGCCAGCTCTCCAGGGAGGACCGGGGAGCTGTTTTTT. The chain employs TRBV18 and TRBJ2-2; perhaps TRBD2 as D (6 bases). This CDR3 region has 13 residues. Trimming took off 6 bases at V and 5 bases at J, with 10 bases between the two ends. Germline CDR1 reads KGHSH; CDR2 reads LQKENI.

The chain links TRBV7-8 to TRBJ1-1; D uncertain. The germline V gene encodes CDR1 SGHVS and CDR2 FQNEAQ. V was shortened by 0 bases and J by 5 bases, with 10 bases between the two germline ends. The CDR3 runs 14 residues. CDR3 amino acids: CASSLASGITEAFF. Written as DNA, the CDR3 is TGTGCCAGCAGCTTAGCCTCGGGGATTACTGAAGCTTTCTTT.

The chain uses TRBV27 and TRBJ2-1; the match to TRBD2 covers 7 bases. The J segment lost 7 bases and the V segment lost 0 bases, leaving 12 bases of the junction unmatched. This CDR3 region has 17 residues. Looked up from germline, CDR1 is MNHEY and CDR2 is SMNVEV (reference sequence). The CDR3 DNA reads TGTGCCAGCAGTTTATCGTTCGCCCCGAGCGGGGTGAATGAGCAGTTCTTC. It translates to CASSLSFAPSGVNEQFF.

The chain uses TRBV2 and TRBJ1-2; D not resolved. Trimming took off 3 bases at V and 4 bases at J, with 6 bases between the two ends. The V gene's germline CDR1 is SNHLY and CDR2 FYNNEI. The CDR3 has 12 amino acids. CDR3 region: CASSEYSYGYTF. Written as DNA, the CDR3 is TGTGCCAGCAGTGAGTACAGCTATGGCTACACCTTC.

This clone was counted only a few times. CDR3 sequence reads: CASSYLPTSPLYEQYF. The CDR3, as DNA: TGTGCCAGCAGTTACCTTCCTACGTCGCCCCTGTACGAGCAGTACTTC. The chain recombines TRBV6-5 with TRBJ2-7; D is unresolved. The CDR3 is made up of 16 amino acids. V was clipped by 2 bases and J by 4 bases, with 18 bases between them. Germline V gene sequence: CDR1 MNHEY, CDR2 SVGAGI.

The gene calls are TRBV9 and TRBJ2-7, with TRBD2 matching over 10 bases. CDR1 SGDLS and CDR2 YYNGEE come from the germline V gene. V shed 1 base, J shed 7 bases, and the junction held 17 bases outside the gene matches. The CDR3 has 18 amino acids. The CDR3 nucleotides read TGTGCCAGCAGCGTAAGCCCCGGGGCTAGCGGGAGAAGATCTGAGCAGTACTTC. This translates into CASSVSPGASGRRSEQYF.

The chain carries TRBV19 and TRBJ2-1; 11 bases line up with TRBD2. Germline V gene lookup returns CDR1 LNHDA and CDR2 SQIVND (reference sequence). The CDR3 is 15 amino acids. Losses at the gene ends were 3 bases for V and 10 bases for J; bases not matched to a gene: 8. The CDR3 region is CASSMTSGTGKEQFF. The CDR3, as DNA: TGTGCCAGTAGTATGACTAGCGGGACGGGGAAGGAGCAGTTCTTC.

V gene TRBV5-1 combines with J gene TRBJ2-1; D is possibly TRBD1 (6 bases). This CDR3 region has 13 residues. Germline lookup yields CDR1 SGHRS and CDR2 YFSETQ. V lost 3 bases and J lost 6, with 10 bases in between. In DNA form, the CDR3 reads TGCGCCAGCAGCTACGGGACAAGCAATGAGCAGTTCTTC. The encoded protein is CASSYGTSNEQFF.

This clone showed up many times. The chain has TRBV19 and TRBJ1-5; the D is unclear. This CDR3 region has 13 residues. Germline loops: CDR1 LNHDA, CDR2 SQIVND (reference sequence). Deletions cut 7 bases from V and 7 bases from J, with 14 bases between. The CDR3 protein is CASKQSEAQPQHF. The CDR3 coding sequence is TGTGCCAGTAAGCAAAGCGAGGCCCAGCCCCAGCATTTT.

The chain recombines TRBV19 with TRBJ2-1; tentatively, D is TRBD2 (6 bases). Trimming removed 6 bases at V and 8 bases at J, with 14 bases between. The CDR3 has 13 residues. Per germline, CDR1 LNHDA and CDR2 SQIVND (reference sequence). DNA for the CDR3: TGTGCCAGTAGGATGGGACTGTCCGATGAGCAGTTCTTC. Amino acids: CASRMGLSDEQFF.

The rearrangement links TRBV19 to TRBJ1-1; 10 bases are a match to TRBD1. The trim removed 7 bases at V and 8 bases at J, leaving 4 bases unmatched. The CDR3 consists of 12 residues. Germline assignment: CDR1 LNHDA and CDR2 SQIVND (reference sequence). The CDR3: CASIDRGREAFF. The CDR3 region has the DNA TGTGCCAGTATCGACAGGGGGCGCGAAGCTTTCTTT.

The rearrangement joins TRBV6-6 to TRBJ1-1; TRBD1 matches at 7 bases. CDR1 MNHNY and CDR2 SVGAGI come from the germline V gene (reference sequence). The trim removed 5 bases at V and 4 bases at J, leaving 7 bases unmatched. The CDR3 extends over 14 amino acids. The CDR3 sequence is CASSRGQAGTEAFF. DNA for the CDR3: TGTGCCAGCAGTCGAGGACAGGCCGGCACTGAAGCTTTCTTT.

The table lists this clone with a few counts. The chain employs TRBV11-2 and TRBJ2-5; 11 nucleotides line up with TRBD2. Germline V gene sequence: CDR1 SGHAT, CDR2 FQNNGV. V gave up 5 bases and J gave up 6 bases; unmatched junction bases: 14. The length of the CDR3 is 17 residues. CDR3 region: CASSGTSGGLGLQTQYF. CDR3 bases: TGTGCCAGCAGCGGAACTAGCGGGGGTCTCGGGTTACAGACCCAGTACTTC.

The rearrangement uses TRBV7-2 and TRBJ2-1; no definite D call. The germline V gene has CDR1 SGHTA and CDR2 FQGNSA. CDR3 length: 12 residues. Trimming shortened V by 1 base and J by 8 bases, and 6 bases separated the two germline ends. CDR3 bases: TGTGCCAGCAGCTTAGGCGCCCATGAGCAGTTCTTC. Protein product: CASSLGAHEQFF.

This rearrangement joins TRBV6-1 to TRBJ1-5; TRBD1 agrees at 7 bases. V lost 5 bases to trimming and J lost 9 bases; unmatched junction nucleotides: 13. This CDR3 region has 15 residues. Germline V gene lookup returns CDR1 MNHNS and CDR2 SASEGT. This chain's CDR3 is CASSKKLGTEGPQHF. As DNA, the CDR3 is TGTGCCAGCAGTAAAAAACTCGGGACAGAAGGGCCCCAGCATTTT.